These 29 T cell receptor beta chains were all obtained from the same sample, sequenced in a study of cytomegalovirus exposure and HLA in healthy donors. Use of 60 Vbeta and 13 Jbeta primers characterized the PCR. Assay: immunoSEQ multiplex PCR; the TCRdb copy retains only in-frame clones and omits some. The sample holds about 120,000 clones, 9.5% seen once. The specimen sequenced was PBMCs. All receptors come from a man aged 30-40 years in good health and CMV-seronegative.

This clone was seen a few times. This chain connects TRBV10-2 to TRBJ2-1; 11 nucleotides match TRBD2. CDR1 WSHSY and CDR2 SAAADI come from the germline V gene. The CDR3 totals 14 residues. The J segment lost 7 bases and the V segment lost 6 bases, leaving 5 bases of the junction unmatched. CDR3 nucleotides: TGCGCCAGCAGCCCCCGGACTAGCGGGAATGAGCAGTTCTTC. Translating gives CASSPRTSGNEQFF.

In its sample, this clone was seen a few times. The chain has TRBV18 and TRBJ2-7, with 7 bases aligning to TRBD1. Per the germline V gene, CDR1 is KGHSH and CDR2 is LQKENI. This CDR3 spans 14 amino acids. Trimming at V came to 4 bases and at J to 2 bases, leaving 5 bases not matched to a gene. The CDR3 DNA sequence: TGTGCCAGCTCACTTGGACAGGCGGCCTACGAGCAGTACTTC. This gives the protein CASSLGQAAYEQYF.

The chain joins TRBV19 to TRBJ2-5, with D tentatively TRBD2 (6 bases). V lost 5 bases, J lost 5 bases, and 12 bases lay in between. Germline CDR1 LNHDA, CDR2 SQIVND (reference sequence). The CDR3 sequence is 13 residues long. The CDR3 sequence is CASSPAGRETQYF. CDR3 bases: TGTGCCAGTAGTCCCGCAGGGAGGGAGACCCAGTACTTC.

CDR3 protein: CASSVTPQGARETQYF. In nucleotides, the CDR3 is TGTGCCAGCAGCGTAACCCCCCAGGGGGCCCGGGAGACCCAGTACTTC. The chain couples TRBV9 to TRBJ2-5; the match to TRBD1 covers 8 bases. The CDR3 has 16 amino acids. The V gene end was trimmed by 1 base and the J gene end by 5 bases; junction bases not matched to a gene: 10. The germline V gene encodes CDR1 SGDLS and CDR2 YYNGEE. The full variable domain, completed using reference TRBV9 and TRBJ2-5, is DSGVTQTPKHLITATGQRVTLRCSPRSGDLSVYWYQQSLDQGLQFLIQYYNGEERAKGNILERFSAQQFPDLHSELNLSSLELGDSALYFCASSVTPQGARETQYFGPGTRLLVL.

The CDR3 nucleotides read TGTGCCAGTAGCCCCCACGGGGGGCGCAAAGATGAAAAACTGTTTTTT. It translates to CASSPHGGRKDEKLFF. This sequence joins TRBV19 and TRBJ1-4; possible D gene TRBD1, 6 bases. CDR3 size: 16 residues. V lost 6 bases and J 6 bases, leaving 20 bases between the germline ends. Germline V lookup: CDR1 LNHDA, CDR2 SQIVND (reference sequence).

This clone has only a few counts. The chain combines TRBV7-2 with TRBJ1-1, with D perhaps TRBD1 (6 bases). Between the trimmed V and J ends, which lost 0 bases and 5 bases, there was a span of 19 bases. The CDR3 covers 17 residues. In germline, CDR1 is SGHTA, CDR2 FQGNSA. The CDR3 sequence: CASSLAPYRARGTEAFF. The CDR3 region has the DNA TGTGCCAGCAGCTTAGCGCCCTACAGGGCTCGGGGAACTGAAGCTTTCTTT.

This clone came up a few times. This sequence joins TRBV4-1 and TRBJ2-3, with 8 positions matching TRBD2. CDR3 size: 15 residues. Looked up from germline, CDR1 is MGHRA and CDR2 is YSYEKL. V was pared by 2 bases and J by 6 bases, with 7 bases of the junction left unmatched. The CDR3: CASSQTRIAGDTQYF. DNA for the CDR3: TGCGCCAGCAGCCAAACACGGATAGCGGGGGATACGCAGTATTTT.

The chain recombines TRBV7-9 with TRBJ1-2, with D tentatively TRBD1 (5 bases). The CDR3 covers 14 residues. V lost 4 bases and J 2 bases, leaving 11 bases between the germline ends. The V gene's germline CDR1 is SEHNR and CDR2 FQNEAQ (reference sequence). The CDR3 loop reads CASSSGTGNYGYTF. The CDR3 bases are TGTGCCAGCAGCTCAGGGACTGGGAACTATGGCTACACCTTC.

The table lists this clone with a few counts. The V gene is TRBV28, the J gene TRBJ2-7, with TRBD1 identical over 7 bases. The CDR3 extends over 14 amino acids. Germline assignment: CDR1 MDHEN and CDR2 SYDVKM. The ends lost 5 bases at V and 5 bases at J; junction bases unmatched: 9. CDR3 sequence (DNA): TGTGCCAGCAGTGTCCCCACAGGGGCCGACGAGCAGTACTTC. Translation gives CASSVPTGADEQYF.

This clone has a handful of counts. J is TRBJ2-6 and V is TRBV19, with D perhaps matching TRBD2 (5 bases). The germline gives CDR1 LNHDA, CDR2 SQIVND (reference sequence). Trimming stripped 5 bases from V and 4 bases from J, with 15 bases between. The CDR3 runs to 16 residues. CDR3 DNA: TGTGCCAGTAGTGGGAGACTGTATTCAGGGGCCAACGTCCTGACTTTC. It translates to CASSGRLYSGANVLTF.

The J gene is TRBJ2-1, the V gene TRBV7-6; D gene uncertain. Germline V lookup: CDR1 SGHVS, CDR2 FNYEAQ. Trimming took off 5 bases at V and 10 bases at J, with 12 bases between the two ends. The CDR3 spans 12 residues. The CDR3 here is CASSLPGGEQFF. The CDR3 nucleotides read TGTGCCAGCAGCCTACCTGGCGGCGAGCAGTTCTTC.

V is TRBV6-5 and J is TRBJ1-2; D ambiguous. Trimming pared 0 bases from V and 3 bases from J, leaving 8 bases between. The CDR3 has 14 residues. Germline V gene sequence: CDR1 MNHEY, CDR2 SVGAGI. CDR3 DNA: TGTGCCAGCAGTTACTCAACGGAGGACTATGGCTACACCTTC. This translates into CASSYSTEDYGYTF.

The CDR3 sequence: CASSSIQGSGSAFF. CDR3 bases: TGTGCCAGTAGTTCGATTCAGGGCAGTGGTTCAGCTTTCTTT. This chain links TRBV19 with TRBJ1-1, with D tentatively TRBD1 (5 bases). The ends were cut back, 5 bases at V and 10 bases at J, with 20 bases in the middle. Per germline, CDR1 LNHDA and CDR2 SQIVND (reference sequence). The CDR3 contains 14 residues.

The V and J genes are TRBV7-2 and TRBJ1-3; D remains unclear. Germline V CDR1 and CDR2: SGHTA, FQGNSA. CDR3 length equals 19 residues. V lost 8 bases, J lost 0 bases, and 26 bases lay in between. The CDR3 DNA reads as TGTGCCAGCGGTCTCTCCGTGTTTGCGGCGGCGAGCTCTGGAAACACCATATATTTT. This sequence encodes CASGLSVFAAASSGNTIYF.

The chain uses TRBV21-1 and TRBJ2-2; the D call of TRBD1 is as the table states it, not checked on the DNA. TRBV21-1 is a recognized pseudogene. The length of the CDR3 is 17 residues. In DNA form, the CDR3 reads TGTGCCAGCAGCAAAGTGTGGCAGAACACGAACACCGGGGAGCTGTTTTTT. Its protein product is CASSKVWQNTNTGELFF.

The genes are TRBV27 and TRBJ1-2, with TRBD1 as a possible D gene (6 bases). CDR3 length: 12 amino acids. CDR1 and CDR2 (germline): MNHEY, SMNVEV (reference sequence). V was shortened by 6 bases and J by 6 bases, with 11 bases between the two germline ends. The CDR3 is CASSRPGDGYTF. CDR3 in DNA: TGTGCCAGCAGCCGACCAGGGGATGGCTACACCTTC.

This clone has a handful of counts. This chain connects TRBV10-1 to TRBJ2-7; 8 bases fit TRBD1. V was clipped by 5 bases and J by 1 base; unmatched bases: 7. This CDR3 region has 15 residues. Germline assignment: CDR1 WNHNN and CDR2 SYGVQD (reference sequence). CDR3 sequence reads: CASSRGTGQSYEQYF. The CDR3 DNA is TGCGCCAGCAGTAGGGGGACAGGCCAGTCCTACGAGCAGTACTTC.

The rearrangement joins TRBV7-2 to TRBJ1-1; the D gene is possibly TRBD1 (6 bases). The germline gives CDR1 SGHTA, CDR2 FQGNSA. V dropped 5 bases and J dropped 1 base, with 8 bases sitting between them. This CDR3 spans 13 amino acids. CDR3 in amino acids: CASSLTGNTEAFF. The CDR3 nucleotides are TGTGCCAGCAGCCTGACAGGGAACACTGAAGCTTTCTTT.

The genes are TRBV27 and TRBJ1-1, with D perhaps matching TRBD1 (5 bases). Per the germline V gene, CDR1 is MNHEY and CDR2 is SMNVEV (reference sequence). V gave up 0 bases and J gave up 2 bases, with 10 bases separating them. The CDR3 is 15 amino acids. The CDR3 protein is CASSLSGGGNTEAFF. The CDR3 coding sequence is TGTGCCAGCAGTTTATCCGGCGGGGGAAACACTGAAGCTTTCTTT.

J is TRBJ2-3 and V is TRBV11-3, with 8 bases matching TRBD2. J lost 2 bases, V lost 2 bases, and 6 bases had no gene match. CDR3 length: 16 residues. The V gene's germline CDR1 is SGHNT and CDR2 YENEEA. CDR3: CASSLHAGGLTDTQYF. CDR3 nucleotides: TGTGCCAGCAGCTTACATGCGGGGGGACTCACAGATACGCAGTATTTT. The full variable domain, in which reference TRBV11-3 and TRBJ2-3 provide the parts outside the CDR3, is EAGVVQSPRYKIIEKKQPVAFWCNPISGHNTLYWYLQNLGQGPELLIRYENEEAVDDSQLPKDRFSAERLKGVDSTLKIQPAELGDSAVYLCASSLHAGGLTDTQYFGPGTRLTVL.

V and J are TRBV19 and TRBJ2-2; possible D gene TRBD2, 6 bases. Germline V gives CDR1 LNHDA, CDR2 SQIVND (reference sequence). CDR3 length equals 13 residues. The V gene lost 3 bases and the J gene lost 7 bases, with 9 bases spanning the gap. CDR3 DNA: TGTGCCAGTAGTATGCAGGGAGGCGGGGAGCTGTTTTTT. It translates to CASSMQGGGELFF.

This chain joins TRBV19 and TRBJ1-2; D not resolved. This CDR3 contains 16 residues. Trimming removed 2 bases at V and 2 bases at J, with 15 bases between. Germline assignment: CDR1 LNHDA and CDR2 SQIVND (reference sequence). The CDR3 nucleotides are TGTGCCAGTAGTATACTTGGCCAGGCCCCAAACTATGGCTACACCTTC. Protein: CASSILGQAPNYGYTF. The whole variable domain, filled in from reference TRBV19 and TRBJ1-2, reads DGGITQSPKYLFRKEGQNVTLSCEQNLNHDAMYWYRQDPGQGLRLIYYSQIVNDFQKGDIAEGYSVSREKKESFPLTVTSAQKNPTAFYLCASSILGQAPNYGYTFGSGTRLTVV.

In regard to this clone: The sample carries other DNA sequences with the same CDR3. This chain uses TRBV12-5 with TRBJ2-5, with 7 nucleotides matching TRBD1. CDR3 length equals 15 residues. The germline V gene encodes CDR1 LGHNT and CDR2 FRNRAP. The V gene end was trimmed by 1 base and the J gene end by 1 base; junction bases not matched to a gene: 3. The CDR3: CASGLARDSQETQYF. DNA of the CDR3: TGTGCTAGTGGTTTGGCAAGGGACAGCCAAGAGACCCAGTACTTC.

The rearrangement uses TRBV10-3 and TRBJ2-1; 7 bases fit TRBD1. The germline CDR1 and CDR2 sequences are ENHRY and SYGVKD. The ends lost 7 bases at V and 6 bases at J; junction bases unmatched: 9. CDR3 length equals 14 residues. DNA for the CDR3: TGTGCCATCACCCGGGACAGACCTCTCAATGAGCAGTTCTTC. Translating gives CAITRDRPLNEQFF.

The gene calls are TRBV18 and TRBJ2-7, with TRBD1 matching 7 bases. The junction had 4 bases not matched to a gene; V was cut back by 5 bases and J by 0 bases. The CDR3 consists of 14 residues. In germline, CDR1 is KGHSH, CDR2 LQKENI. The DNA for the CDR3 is TGTGCCAGCTCAACGACAGGGAACTCCTACGAGCAGTACTTC. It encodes CASSTTGNSYEQYF.

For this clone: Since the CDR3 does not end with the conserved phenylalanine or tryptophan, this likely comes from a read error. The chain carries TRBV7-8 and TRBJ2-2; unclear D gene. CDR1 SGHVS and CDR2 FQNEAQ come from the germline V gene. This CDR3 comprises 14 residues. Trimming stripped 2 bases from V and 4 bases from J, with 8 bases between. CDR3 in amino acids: CASSLNRFTGELFL. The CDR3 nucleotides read TGTGCCAGCAGCTTAAATAGGTTCACCGGGGAGCTGTTTTTG.

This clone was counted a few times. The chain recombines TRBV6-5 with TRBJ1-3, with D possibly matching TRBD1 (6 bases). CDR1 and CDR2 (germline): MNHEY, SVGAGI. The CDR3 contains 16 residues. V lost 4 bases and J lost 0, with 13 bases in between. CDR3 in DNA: TGTGCCAGCAGTTTAGCAGACAGGTACTCTGGAAACACCATATATTTT. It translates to CASSLADRYSGNTIYF.

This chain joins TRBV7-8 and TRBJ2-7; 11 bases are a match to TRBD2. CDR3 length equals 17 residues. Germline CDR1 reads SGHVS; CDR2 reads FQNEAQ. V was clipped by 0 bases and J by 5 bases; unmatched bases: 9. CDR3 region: CASSLARVAGGRDEQYF. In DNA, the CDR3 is TGTGCCAGCAGCTTAGCGAGGGTAGCGGGAGGGAGGGACGAGCAGTACTTC.

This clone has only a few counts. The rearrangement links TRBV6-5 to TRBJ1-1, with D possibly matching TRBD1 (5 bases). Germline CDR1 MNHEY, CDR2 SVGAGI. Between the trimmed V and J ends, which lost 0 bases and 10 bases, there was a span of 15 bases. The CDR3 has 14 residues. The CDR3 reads CASSYSMKMGPAFF. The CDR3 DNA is TGTGCCAGCAGTTACTCGATGAAAATGGGGCCAGCTTTCTTT.